This entry concerns a single T cell receptor (beta chain). This same CDR3 is encoded by further DNA sequences in the sample. The CDR3 is 12 residues long. Germline V gene data show CDR1 as MDHEN and CDR2 as SYDVKM. Trimming shortened V by 5 bases and J by 8 bases, and 12 bases separated the two germline ends. The data were taken from a study of technical replicates of blood from a handful of donors. Sequencing used immunoSEQ multiplex PCR; TCRdb keeps in-frame clones, though not all of them. In the table there are just over 80,000 clones, roughly 94% of which are singletons. This rearrangement joins TRBV28 to TRBJ1-2, with D unclear. Sequencing was carried out using T cells isolated from PBMCs. The receptor's source is a human donor in good health. The CDR3 loop is CASSPGGYGYTF. The CDR3, as DNA: TGTGCCAGCAGTCCTGGCGGGTACGGCTACACCTTC.